Following are 22 T cell receptor beta chains from one sample sequenced in a study of T cells after yellow fever vaccination (dated by TCRdb to between 2018 and 2021). Library generation was performed with 5' RACE. The instrument given in TCRdb is Illumina HiSeq 2500. In TCRdb, the public reads were trimmed at Q25 with fastp and aligned with MiXCR, with productive beta chains retained. Rows are combined by CDR3 protein, so each entry shows the most common genes and DNA. The sample table contains 500,000 to 700,000 distinct CDR3 sequences; only one count was recorded for 19% of them. The leading ten clones occupy approximately 15% of the sample. Read against the paper, the sample's treatment or condition label means: live attenuated yellow fever vaccine strain. Material: PBMCs, obtained 15 days after the yellow fever booster vaccination. The receptors were sampled from a man aged 30 to 45 who received the YFV17D yellow fever vaccine.

This clonotype was observed a handful of times. The chain is built from TRBV7-2 and TRBJ1-4, with D hard to call. This CDR3 is built from 13 residues. With 8 bases removed from V and 7 bases from J, the gap between germline ends came to 14 bases. Germline loops: CDR1 SGHTA, CDR2 FQGNSA. The CDR3 is CASSGQAGEKLFF. CDR3 coding DNA: TGTGCCAGCTCCGGCCAGGCAGGTGAAAAACTGTTTTTT.

This clonotype was seen more than once but under ten times. The chain employs TRBV7-3 and TRBJ2-2, with 7 bases identical to TRBD1. Trimming removed 1 base from V and 0 bases from J; junction bases left unmatched: 8. Germline V gives CDR1 SGHTA, CDR2 FQGTGA. The CDR3 is 18 residues long. The CDR3 region is CASSLRVGGDANTGELFF. The CDR3 DNA reads TGTGCCAGCAGCTTAAGAGTAGGGGGCGACGCGAACACCGGGGAGCTGTTTTTT.

In this sample, this clonotype turned up a few times. The chain is built from TRBV20-1 and TRBJ2-2; 7 bases map to TRBD2. The CDR3 runs 12 residues. CDR1 DFQATT and CDR2 SNEGSKA come from the germline V gene (reference sequence). CDR3 nucleotides: TGCAGGACTAGCCGGGGCACCGGGGAGCTGTTTTTT. It specifies CRTSRGTGELFF.

This clonotype has more than one count but fewer than ten. The chain couples TRBV12-3 or TRBV12-4 to TRBJ2-7; TRBD2 aligns across 12 bases. V was clipped by 2 bases and J by 3 bases; unmatched bases: 14. The CDR3 has 19 residues. The CDR3 nucleotides are TGTGCCAGCAGTTTACCAAGGACTAGCGGGATTGGCCCTGACTACGAGCAGTACTTC. Its protein product is CASSLPRTSGIGPDYEQYF.

The chain has TRBV7-6 and TRBJ2-1; D might be TRBD2 (6 bases). The ends were cut back, 5 bases at V and 0 bases at J, with 14 bases in the middle. Per the germline V gene, CDR1 is SGHVS and CDR2 is FNYEAQ. The CDR3 has 16 residues. The CDR3 region has the DNA TGTGCCAGCAGCAGACCCCTAGCGAGCTCCTACAATGAGCAGTTCTTC. Protein product: CASSRPLASSYNEQFF. Using reference TRBV7-6 and TRBJ2-1 for the parts outside the CDR3, the full variable domain is GAGVSQSPRYKVTKRGQDVALRCDPISGHVSLYWYRQALGQGPEFLTYFNYEAQQDKSGLPNDRFSAERPEGSISTLTIQRTEQRDSAMYRCASSRPLASSYNEQFFGPGTRLTVL.

The rearrangement joins TRBV5-1 to TRBJ2-6, with 9 nucleotides matching TRBD1. Germline CDR1 is SGHRS and CDR2 is YFSETQ. Germline trimming cut 4 bases from V and 4 bases from J; bases unmatched to any gene: 18. The CDR3 is made up of 20 amino acids. The CDR3 DNA is TGCGCCAGCAGCGACCCAACGGGACAGGGCTCTTTCGCGGGGGCCAACGTCCTGACTTTC. Residues: CASSDPTGQGSFAGANVLTF.

There are many counts of this clonotype. The chain has TRBV7-2 and TRBJ2-1; 7 bases are shared with TRBD2. Germline V lookup: CDR1 SGHTA, CDR2 FQGNSA. Trimming took 4 bases from V and 12 from J; bases not matched to a gene: 9. CDR3 length: 13 residues. Here the CDR3 reads CASSSLGGGGQFF. CDR3 DNA sequence: TGTGCCAGCAGCTCCCTAGGTGGGGGGGGGCAGTTCTTC.

The chain is built from TRBV19 and TRBJ2-2; D gene unclear. Germline V lookup: CDR1 LNHDA, CDR2 SQIVND (reference sequence). The CDR3 contains 12 residues. V lost 5 bases to trimming and J lost 7 bases, with 8 bases between them. The CDR3 nucleotides read TGTGCCAGTAGTCCACAGAGCGGGGAGCTGTTTTTT. It yields the protein CASSPQSGELFF.

Remarks on this clonotype: A junction end diverges from the germline sequence, so it may reflect a read error. This chain joins TRBV6-5 and TRBJ2-1, with 10 nucleotides matching TRBD1. CDR3 length equals 17 residues. Per germline, CDR1 MNHEY and CDR2 SVGAGI. For the CDR3, the DNA is TGCGCCAGCAGTTACTCAGCTTGGGACAGGGGAGGTAATGAGCAGTTCTTC. Translating it yields CASSYSAWDRGGNEQFF.

The chain couples TRBV11-2 to TRBJ2-1; D possibly matches TRBD1 or TRBD2 (5 bases each). Looked up from germline, CDR1 is SGHAT and CDR2 is FQNNGV. CDR3 length equals 14 residues. V lost 7 bases and J 7 bases, leaving 17 bases between the germline ends. CDR3 DNA: TGTGCCAGCAACCGCTGGGGGACGGGGAATGAGCAGTTCTTC. Translating gives CASNRWGTGNEQFF.

This clonotype was counted a few times. The chain links TRBV24-1 to TRBJ2-2; D is unclear. Germline loops: CDR1 KGHDR, CDR2 SFDVKD. The CDR3 is 15 residues long. V shed 3 bases and J shed 4 bases, with 11 bases lying between them. CDR3 nucleotide sequence: TGTGCCACCAGTGATGCTGACACAGCCACCGGGGAGCTGTTTTTT. Amino acid sequence: CATSDADTATGELFF.

This clonotype was observed a handful of times. CDR3 bases: TGTGCCAGCAGCTTGGGACTAGCGCCCCAAGAGACCCAGTACTTC. This translates into CASSLGLAPQETQYF. The chain employs TRBV5-6 and TRBJ2-5, with 8 bases identical to TRBD2. The CDR3 covers 15 residues. V dropped 0 bases and J dropped 1; count of bases not matched to a gene: 2. From germline, CDR1 is SGHDT and CDR2 YYEEEE.

This clonotype was found a few times. The J gene is TRBJ2-2, the V gene TRBV20-1; D gene ambiguous. The germline V gene has CDR1 DFQATT and CDR2 SNEGSKA (reference sequence). The length of the CDR3 is 14 residues. V was shortened by 0 bases and J by 0 bases, with 5 bases between the two germline ends. CDR3 protein: CSARDPANTGELFF. The CDR3 coding sequence is TGCAGTGCTAGAGACCCCGCGAACACCGGGGAGCTGTTTTTT.

Only a few counts were recorded for this clonotype. The V and J genes are TRBV7-9 and TRBJ1-2; tentative D call: TRBD1 (5 bases). Germline-derived CDR1 and CDR2 are SEHNR and FQNEAQ (reference sequence). This CDR3 has 15 amino acids. Trimming left V 4 bases short and J 0 bases short, with 12 bases between. The CDR3 DNA sequence: TGTGCCAGCAGCTACGGGGACCCAGCTAACTATGGCTACACCTTC. Translation gives CASSYGDPANYGYTF.

V is TRBV7-2 and J is TRBJ2-4; TRBD1 agrees at 9 bases. The CDR3 runs to 15 residues. In germline, CDR1 is SGHTA, CDR2 FQGNSA. The trim removed 3 bases at V and 5 bases at J, leaving 5 bases unmatched. The CDR3 loop is CASSLDRGSQNIQYF. The CDR3 DNA reads TGTGCCAGCAGCTTGGACAGGGGTTCCCAAAACATTCAGTACTTC. The full variable domain, its missing parts supplied by reference TRBV7-2 and TRBJ2-4, is GAGVSQSPSNKVTEKGKDVELRCDPISGHTALYWYRQSLGQGLEFLIYFQGNSAPDKSGLPSDRFSAERTGGSVSTLTIQRTQQEDSAVYLCASSLDRGSQNIQYFGAGTRLSVL.

This clonotype was counted between two and nine times. CDR3 amino acids: CASRNTGYGYTF. CDR3 DNA: TGTGCCAGCAGGAACACGGGGTATGGCTACACCTTC. The V gene is TRBV27, the J gene TRBJ1-2, with no clear D. The CDR3 is 12 amino acids. Germline CDR1 is MNHEY and CDR2 is SMNVEV (reference sequence). The germline V and J ends were trimmed by 6 bases and 5 bases, with 10 bases remaining between them.

This clonotype was counted many times. This chain joins TRBV7-2 and TRBJ2-7; D is ambiguous. V shed 5 bases and J shed 3 bases, with 11 bases lying between them. CDR1 SGHTA and CDR2 FQGNSA come from the germline V gene. This CDR3 comprises 13 residues. CDR3 bases: TGTGCCAGCAGCCCGGACGGATTCTACGAGCAGTACTTC. It is translated as CASSPDGFYEQYF.

V is TRBV23-1 and J is TRBJ2-7; D is ambiguous. TRBV23-1 is flagged as an ORF with uncertain function. The CDR3 totals 17 residues. Trimming left V 4 bases short and J 3 bases short, with 22 bases between. Written as DNA, the CDR3 is TGCGCCAGCAGTCTCCGAACAGATCCCATTCTGAACTACGAGCAGTACTTC. This codes for CASSLRTDPILNYEQYF.

The V gene is TRBV5-1, the J gene TRBJ2-1; D is ambiguous. This CDR3 is 14 amino acids long. Germline assignment: CDR1 SGHRS and CDR2 YFSETQ. Trimming removed 0 bases at V and 3 bases at J, with 7 bases between. CDR3 in amino acids: CASSLGLDYNEQFF. The CDR3 bases are TGCGCCAGCAGCTTGGGACTTGACTACAATGAGCAGTTCTTC.

In its sample, this clonotype was seen a few times. The chain is built from TRBV5-1 and TRBJ2-1, with D maybe TRBD1 (5 bases). This CDR3 contains 15 residues. Trimming left V 5 bases short and J 3 bases short, with 15 bases between. The germline V gene has CDR1 SGHRS and CDR2 YFSETQ. The CDR3 nucleotides read TGCGCCAGCAGACTTGGGCAGGGAAGCTACAATGAGCAGTTCTTC. It specifies CASRLGQGSYNEQFF.

This clonotype has just a few counts. CDR3 sequence reads: CASSPGGQEAYEQYF. In DNA form, the CDR3 reads TGTGCCAGCTCACCCGGAGGACAGGAGGCCTACGAGCAGTACTTC. V usage is TRBV18 and J usage is TRBJ2-7; TRBD1 aligns across 7 bases. CDR3 length: 15 residues. Losses at the gene ends were 3 bases for V and 2 bases for J; bases not matched to a gene: 7. CDR1 KGHSH and CDR2 LQKENI come from the germline V gene.

The gene calls are TRBV7-6 and TRBJ1-3; a possible D gene is TRBD1 (5 bases). V was clipped by 1 base and J by 3 bases, with 10 bases between them. Germline CDR1 is SGHVS and CDR2 is FNYEAQ. This CDR3 region has 15 residues. The DNA of the CDR3 is TGTGCCAGCAGCTTAGTTTGGGGCGGTGGAAACACCATATATTTT. It codes for CASSLVWGGGNTIYF. Together with reference TRBV7-6 and TRBJ1-3, the CDR3 gives the full variable domain: GAGVSQSPRYKVTKRGQDVALRCDPISGHVSLYWYRQALGQGPEFLTYFNYEAQQDKSGLPNDRFSAERPEGSISTLTIQRTEQRDSAMYRCASSLVWGGGNTIYFGEGSWLTVV.